A selection of T cell receptor beta chains follows, all from one sample in a study of Ad26.COV2.S vaccination and SARS-CoV-2 variants. Assay used: immunoSEQ multiplex PCR; TCRdb lists only in-frame clones, some missing. The data contain approximately 460,000 clones, roughly 87% of them singletons. Sequencing used peripheral blood, obtained in a trial of Ad26.COV2.S vaccine versus placebo. The receptors derive from a person aged 18-65 years who received the Ad26.COV2.S COVID-19 vaccine or a placebo. CDR3s include the opening cysteine and the closing phenylalanine or tryptophan. Each record gives: V gene, D gene, J gene, CDR3 protein. A D gene is named only where the DNA matches it firmly.

v_gene: TRBV7-9; d_gene: NA; j_gene: TRBJ2-7; CDR3aa: CAIREGGTSYEQYF
v_gene: TRBV5-1; d_gene: TRBD2; j_gene: TRBJ2-5; CDR3aa: CASSKLAGGQETQYF
v_gene: TRBV18; d_gene: NA; j_gene: TRBJ1-1; CDR3aa: CASSPGGFTGVFF
v_gene: TRBV2; d_gene: NA; j_gene: TRBJ2-7; CDR3aa: CASSSPGGPMDEQYF
v_gene: TRBV6-5; d_gene: NA; j_gene: TRBJ2-7; CDR3aa: CASRDPYEQYF
v_gene: TRBV19; d_gene: NA; j_gene: TRBJ2-3; CDR3aa: CASSTLYTSTDTQYF
v_gene: TRBV14; d_gene: TRBD2; j_gene: TRBJ2-7; CDR3aa: CASSQDALAGVESEQYF
v_gene: TRBV19; d_gene: TRBD1; j_gene: TRBJ1-6; CDR3aa: CANLHKGQASSYNSPLHF
v_gene: TRBV6-6; d_gene: NA; j_gene: TRBJ2-7; CDR3aa: CASSQSLRQALPYEQYF
v_gene: TRBV7-2; d_gene: TRBD2; j_gene: TRBJ2-5; CDR3aa: CASSSRTSFQETQYF
v_gene: TRBV19; d_gene: NA; j_gene: TRBJ2-1; CDR3aa: CASSQGSQAYNEQFF
v_gene: TRBV7-9; d_gene: NA; j_gene: TRBJ1-2; CDR3aa: CASSLEDGLYGYTF
v_gene: TRBV28; d_gene: NA; j_gene: TRBJ1-3; CDR3aa: CASSLYSPRISGNTIYF
v_gene: TRBV5-1; d_gene: TRBD1; j_gene: TRBJ2-7; CDR3aa: CASSYTGTGQGQYF
v_gene: TRBV6-5; d_gene: NA; j_gene: TRBJ1-1; CDR3aa: CASTEGWNTEAFF
v_gene: TRBV21-1; d_gene: NA; j_gene: TRBJ1-5; CDR3aa: CASSKKQGADGQPQHF
v_gene: TRBV7-9; d_gene: NA; j_gene: TRBJ1-1; CDR3aa: CASSLNQGILNTEAFF
v_gene: TRBV7-3; d_gene: NA; j_gene: TRBJ2-1; CDR3aa: CASSSLPGLNEQFF
v_gene: TRBV19; d_gene: NA; j_gene: TRBJ1-2; CDR3aa: CASSIVVNYGYTF
v_gene: TRBV28; d_gene: TRBD1; j_gene: TRBJ1-1; CDR3aa: CASRDTGGAFSEAFF
v_gene: TRBV3-1/TRBV3-2; d_gene: NA; j_gene: TRBJ2-5; CDR3aa: CASSQGSAGSQETQYF
v_gene: TRBV5-5; d_gene: TRBD1; j_gene: TRBJ1-5; CDR3aa: CASSPKDRADQPQHF
v_gene: TRBV6-6; d_gene: NA; j_gene: TRBJ1-5; CDR3aa: CASSYSGQRGDQPQHF
v_gene: TRBV5-5; d_gene: NA; j_gene: TRBJ1-2; CDR3aa: CASTHSGEGYGYTF
v_gene: TRBV7-3; d_gene: NA; j_gene: TRBJ1-1; CDR3aa: CASSLSGDTEAFF
v_gene: TRBV6-5; d_gene: TRBD1; j_gene: TRBJ2-3; CDR3aa: CASSSGTGFTDTQYF
v_gene: TRBV7-2; d_gene: TRBD1; j_gene: TRBJ2-1; CDR3aa: CASSSTGHGFNEQFF
v_gene: TRBV5-1; d_gene: NA; j_gene: TRBJ2-6; CDR3aa: CASSLARSGANVLTF
v_gene: TRBV9; d_gene: NA; j_gene: TRBJ2-7; CDR3aa: CASSPKVRGEQYF
v_gene: TRBV11-3; d_gene: TRBD1; j_gene: TRBJ1-1; CDR3aa: CASSLTGITEAFF
v_gene: TRBV7-9; d_gene: NA; j_gene: TRBJ1-2; CDR3aa: CASSLAGGQGYGYTF
v_gene: TRBV2; d_gene: NA; j_gene: TRBJ2-1; CDR3aa: CASSAVNEQFF
v_gene: TRBV14; d_gene: NA; j_gene: TRBJ1-6; CDR3aa: CASSQRGDWRSPLHF
v_gene: TRBV6-5; d_gene: NA; j_gene: TRBJ2-1; CDR3aa: CASSLGRSYNEQFF
v_gene: TRBV4-3; d_gene: NA; j_gene: TRBJ2-3; CDR3aa: CASSQVAGYTDTQYF
v_gene: TRBV5-4; d_gene: NA; j_gene: TRBJ2-3; CDR3aa: CASSFRLLEGTDTQYF
v_gene: TRBV14; d_gene: TRBD2; j_gene: TRBJ2-2; CDR3aa: CASSHSGRASGELFF
v_gene: TRBV30; d_gene: NA; j_gene: TRBJ1-2; CDR3aa: CAWSNEGARDGYTF
v_gene: TRBV3-1/TRBV3-2; d_gene: NA; j_gene: TRBJ2-7; CDR3aa: CASSQAQGRLGEQYF
v_gene: TRBV6-2/TRBV6-3; d_gene: TRBD1; j_gene: TRBJ1-1; CDR3aa: CASSYSGGDSSDTEAFF
v_gene: TRBV18; d_gene: NA; j_gene: TRBJ1-1; CDR3aa: CASSPSGDTEAFF
v_gene: TRBV6-2/TRBV6-3; d_gene: TRBD1; j_gene: TRBJ2-7; CDR3aa: CASCRTGSYEQYF
v_gene: TRBV7-9; d_gene: TRBD1; j_gene: TRBJ2-7; CDR3aa: CASSLAAGGKQYF
v_gene: TRBV2; d_gene: NA; j_gene: TRBJ2-6; CDR3aa: CASKGQTPSGANVLTF
v_gene: TRBV4-3; d_gene: TRBD2; j_gene: TRBJ2-7; CDR3aa: CASRPGTSGGYEQYF
v_gene: TRBV6-5; d_gene: TRBD1; j_gene: TRBJ2-7; CDR3aa: CASSYKWTGSYEQYF
v_gene: TRBV6-2/TRBV6-3; d_gene: TRBD1; j_gene: TRBJ1-2; CDR3aa: CASSQGQGHTF
v_gene: TRBV18; d_gene: NA; j_gene: TRBJ1-4; CDR3aa: CASSDTATNEKLFF
v_gene: TRBV9; d_gene: TRBD1; j_gene: TRBJ1-2; CDR3aa: CASSGYGQGVYGYTF
v_gene: TRBV30; d_gene: NA; j_gene: TRBJ2-1; CDR3aa: CAWSVKVEQFF
v_gene: TRBV5-5; d_gene: TRBD2; j_gene: TRBJ2-7; CDR3aa: CASSPDGGVYEQYF
v_gene: TRBV19; d_gene: NA; j_gene: TRBJ2-7; CDR3aa: CASTAQGSYEQYF
v_gene: TRBV6-2/TRBV6-3; d_gene: NA; j_gene: TRBJ2-3; CDR3aa: CASSLAFPGTDTQYF
v_gene: TRBV24-1; d_gene: NA; j_gene: TRBJ2-1; CDR3aa: CATSDVRGEFF
v_gene: TRBV19; d_gene: NA; j_gene: TRBJ1-5; CDR3aa: CASTMGGGRYGNQPQHF
v_gene: TRBV5-4; d_gene: NA; j_gene: TRBJ1-2; CDR3aa: CASGRVTTDSNGYTF
v_gene: TRBV6-5; d_gene: NA; j_gene: TRBJ1-2; CDR3aa: CASRGDGERYTF
v_gene: TRBV7-9; d_gene: NA; j_gene: TRBJ2-1; CDR3aa: CASTPSPGPNNEQFF
v_gene: TRBV9; d_gene: TRBD2; j_gene: TRBJ2-2; CDR3aa: CASSVGLAGNTGELFF
v_gene: TRBV5-1; d_gene: NA; j_gene: TRBJ2-5; CDR3aa: CASSPGAGYQETQYF